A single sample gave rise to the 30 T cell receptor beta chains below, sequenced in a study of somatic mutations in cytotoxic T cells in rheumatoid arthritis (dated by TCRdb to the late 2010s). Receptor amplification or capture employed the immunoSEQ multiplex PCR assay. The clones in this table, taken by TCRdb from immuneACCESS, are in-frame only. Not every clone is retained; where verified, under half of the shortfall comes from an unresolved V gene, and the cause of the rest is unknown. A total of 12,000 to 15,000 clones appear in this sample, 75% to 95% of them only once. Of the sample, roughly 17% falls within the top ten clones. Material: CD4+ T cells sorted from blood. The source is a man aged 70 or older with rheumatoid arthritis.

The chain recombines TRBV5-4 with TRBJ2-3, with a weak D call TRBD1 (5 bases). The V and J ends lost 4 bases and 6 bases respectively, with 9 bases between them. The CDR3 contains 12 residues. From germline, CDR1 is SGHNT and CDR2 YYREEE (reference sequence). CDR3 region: CASSPTVDTQYF. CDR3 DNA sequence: TGTGCCAGCAGCCCGACAGTTGATACGCAGTATTTT. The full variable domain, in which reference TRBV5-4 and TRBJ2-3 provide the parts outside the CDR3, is ETGVTQSPTHLIKTRGQQVTLRCSSQSGHNTVSWYQQALGQGPQFIFQYYREEENGRGNFPPRFSGLQFPNYSSELNVNALELDDSALYLCASSPTVDTQYFGPGTRLTVL.

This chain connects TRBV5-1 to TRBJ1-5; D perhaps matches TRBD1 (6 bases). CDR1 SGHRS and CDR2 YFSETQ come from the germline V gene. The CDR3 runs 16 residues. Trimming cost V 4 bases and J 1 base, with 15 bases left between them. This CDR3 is CASSPGAGVSNQPQHF. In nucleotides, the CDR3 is TGCGCCAGCAGCCCCGGGGCAGGGGTGAGCAATCAGCCCCAGCATTTT. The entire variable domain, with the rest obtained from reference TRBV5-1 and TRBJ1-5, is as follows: KAGVTQTPRYLIKTRGQQVTLSCSPISGHRSVSWYQQTPGQGLQFLFEYFSETQRNKGNFPGRFSGRQFSNSRSEMNVSTLELGDSALYLCASSPGAGVSNQPQHFGDGTRLSIL.

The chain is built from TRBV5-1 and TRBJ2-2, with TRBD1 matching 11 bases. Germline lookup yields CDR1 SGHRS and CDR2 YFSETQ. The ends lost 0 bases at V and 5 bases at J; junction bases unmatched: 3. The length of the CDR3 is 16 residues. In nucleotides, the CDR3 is TGCGCCAGCAGCTTGGTCGGGACAGGGGGTACCGGGGAGCTGTTTTTT. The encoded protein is CASSLVGTGGTGELFF.

CDR3 protein: CASSAQGRNTIYF. CDR3 DNA: TGTGCCAGCAGTGCACAGGGAAGAAACACCATATATTTT. The J gene is TRBJ1-3, the V gene TRBV2; a possible D gene is TRBD1 (6 bases). The length of the CDR3 is 13 residues. The V gene's germline CDR1 is SNHLY and CDR2 FYNNEI. V lost 4 bases to trimming and J lost 5 bases, with 9 bases between them.

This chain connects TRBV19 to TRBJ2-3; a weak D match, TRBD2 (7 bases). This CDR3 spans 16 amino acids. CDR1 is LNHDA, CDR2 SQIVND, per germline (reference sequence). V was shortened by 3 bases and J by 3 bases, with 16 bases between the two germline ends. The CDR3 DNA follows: TGTGCCAGTAGTATTCGGGGAGGGGGTCGTACAGATACGCAGTATTTT. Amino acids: CASSIRGGGRTDTQYF.

CDR3 residues: CASSLASKGSNEQFF. The CDR3 DNA sequence: TGTGCCAGCAGCTTAGCGTCGAAAGGGAGCAATGAGCAGTTCTTC. The chain uses TRBV7-9 and TRBJ2-1; a weak D match, TRBD2 (5 bases). The V end lost 0 bases, the J end lost 6 bases, and 12 bases lay between the germline ends. CDR1 is SEHNR, CDR2 FQNEAQ, per germline (reference sequence). This CDR3 has 15 residues.

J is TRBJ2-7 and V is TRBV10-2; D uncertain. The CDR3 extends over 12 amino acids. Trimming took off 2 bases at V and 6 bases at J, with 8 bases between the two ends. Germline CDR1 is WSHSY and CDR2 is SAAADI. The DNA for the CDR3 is TGCGCCAGCAGTGAGCAACGCAGCGAGCAGTACTTC. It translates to CASSEQRSEQYF.

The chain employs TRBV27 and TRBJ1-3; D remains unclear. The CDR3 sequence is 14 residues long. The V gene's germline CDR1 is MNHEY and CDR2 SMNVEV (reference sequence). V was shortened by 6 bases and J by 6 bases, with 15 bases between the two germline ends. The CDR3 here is CASSRGLGSNTIYF. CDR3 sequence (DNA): TGTGCCAGCAGCCGAGGGTTGGGGTCAAACACCATATATTTT.

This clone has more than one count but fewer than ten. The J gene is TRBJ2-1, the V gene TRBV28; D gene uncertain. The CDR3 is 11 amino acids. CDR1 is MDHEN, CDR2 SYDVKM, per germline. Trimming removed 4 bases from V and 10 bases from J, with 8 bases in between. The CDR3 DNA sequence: TGTGCCAGCAGTTCTATGAGGGAGCAGTTCTTC. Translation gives CASSSMREQFF.

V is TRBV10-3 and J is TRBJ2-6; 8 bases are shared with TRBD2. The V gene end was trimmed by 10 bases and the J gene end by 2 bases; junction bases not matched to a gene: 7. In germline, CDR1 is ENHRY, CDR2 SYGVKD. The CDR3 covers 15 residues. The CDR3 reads CATGGGSTGANVLTF. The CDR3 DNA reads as TGTGCCACCGGGGGGGGATCAACTGGGGCCAACGTCCTGACTTTC.

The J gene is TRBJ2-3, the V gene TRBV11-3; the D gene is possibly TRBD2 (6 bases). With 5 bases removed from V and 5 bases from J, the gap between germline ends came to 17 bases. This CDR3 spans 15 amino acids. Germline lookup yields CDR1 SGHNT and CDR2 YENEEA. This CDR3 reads CASSPGAGRGDTQYF. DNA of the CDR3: TGTGCCAGCAGCCCTGGGGCGGGGAGAGGAGATACGCAGTATTTT.

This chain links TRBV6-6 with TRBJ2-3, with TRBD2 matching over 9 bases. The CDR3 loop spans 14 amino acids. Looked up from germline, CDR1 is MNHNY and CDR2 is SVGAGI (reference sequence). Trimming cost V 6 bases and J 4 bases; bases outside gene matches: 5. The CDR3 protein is CASSLAGRADTQYF. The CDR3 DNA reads TGTGCCAGCAGCCTAGCGGGACGTGCAGATACGCAGTATTTT.

The CDR3 DNA reads as TGTGCCAGCAGTGAACTAGCGGGAGTAGTTAAGGAGCAGTTCTTC. This encodes CASSELAGVVKEQFF. The chain employs TRBV6-4 and TRBJ2-1; 11 bases are a match to TRBD2. Germline-derived CDR1 and CDR2 are MRHNA and SNTAGT. The CDR3 has 15 amino acids. V was pared by 3 bases and J by 10 bases, with 8 bases of the junction left unmatched.

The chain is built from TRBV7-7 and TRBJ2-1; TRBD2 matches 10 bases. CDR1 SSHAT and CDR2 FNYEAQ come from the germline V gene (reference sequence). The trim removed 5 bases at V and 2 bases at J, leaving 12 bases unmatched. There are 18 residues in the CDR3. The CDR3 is CASSTAAGGPSPYNEQFF. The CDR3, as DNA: TGTGCCAGCAGCACCGCAGCGGGAGGGCCTTCGCCCTACAATGAGCAGTTCTTC.

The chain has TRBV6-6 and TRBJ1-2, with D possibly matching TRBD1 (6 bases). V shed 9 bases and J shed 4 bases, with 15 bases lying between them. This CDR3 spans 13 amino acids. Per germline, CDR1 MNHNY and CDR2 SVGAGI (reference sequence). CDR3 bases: TGTGCCAGTAAGCCGGGGGGCGGCTATGGCTACACCTTC. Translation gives CASKPGGGYGYTF.

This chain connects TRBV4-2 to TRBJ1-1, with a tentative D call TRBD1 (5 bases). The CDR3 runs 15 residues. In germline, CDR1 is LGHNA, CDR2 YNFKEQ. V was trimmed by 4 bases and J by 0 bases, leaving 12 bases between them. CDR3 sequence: CASSLQTAMNTEAFF. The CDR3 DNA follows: TGTGCCAGCAGCCTTCAGACAGCCATGAACACTGAAGCTTTCTTT.

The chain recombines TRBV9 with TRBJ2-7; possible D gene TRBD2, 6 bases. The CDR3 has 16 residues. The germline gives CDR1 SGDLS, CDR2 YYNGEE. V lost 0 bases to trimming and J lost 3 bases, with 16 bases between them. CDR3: CASSVAPQTSSYEQYF. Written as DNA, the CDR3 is TGTGCCAGCAGCGTAGCCCCCCAAACTAGCAGCTACGAGCAGTACTTC.

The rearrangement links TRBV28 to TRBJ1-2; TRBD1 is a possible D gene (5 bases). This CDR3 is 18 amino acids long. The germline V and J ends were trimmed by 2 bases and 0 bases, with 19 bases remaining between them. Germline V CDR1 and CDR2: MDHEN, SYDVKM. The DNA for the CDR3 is TGTGCCAGCAGTTTAGACAGCCTCTTCCAACTTACTAACTATGGCTACACCTTC. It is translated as CASSLDSLFQLTNYGYTF.

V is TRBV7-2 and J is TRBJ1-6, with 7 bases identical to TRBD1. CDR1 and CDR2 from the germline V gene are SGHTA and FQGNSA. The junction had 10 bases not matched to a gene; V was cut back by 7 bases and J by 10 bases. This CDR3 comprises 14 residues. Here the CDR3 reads CASTTQGGRSPLHF. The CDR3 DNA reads TGTGCCAGCACCACCCAGGGGGGACGCTCACCCCTCCACTTT.

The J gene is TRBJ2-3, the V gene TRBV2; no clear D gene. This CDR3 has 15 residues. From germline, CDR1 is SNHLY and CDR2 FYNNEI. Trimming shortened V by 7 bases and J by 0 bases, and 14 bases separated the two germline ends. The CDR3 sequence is CASIRPMRSTDTQYF. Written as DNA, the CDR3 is TGTGCCAGCATTAGACCGATGCGGAGCACAGATACGCAGTATTTT.

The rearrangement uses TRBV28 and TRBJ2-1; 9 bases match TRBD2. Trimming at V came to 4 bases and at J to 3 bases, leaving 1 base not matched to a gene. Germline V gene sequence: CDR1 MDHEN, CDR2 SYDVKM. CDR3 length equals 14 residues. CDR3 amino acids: CASSSSGIYNEQFF. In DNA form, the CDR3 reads TGTGCCAGCAGTTCTAGCGGGATCTACAATGAGCAGTTCTTC.

The DNA of the CDR3 is TGTGCCAGCAGTCCCCCGGGACAGCAAGAGACCCAGTACTTC. Protein product: CASSPPGQQETQYF. The chain uses TRBV28 and TRBJ2-5; 7 nucleotides align to TRBD1. Trimming cost V 5 bases and J 2 bases; bases outside gene matches: 5. This CDR3 has 14 amino acids. Germline V gives CDR1 MDHEN, CDR2 SYDVKM.

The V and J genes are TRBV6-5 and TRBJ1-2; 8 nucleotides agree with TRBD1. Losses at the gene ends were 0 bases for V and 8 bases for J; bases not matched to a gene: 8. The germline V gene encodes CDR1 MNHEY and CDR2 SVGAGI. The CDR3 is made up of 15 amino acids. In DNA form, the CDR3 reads TGTGCCAGCAGTTACTCGGGCCCACAGGGGGGAGGCTACACCTTC. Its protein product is CASSYSGPQGGGYTF.

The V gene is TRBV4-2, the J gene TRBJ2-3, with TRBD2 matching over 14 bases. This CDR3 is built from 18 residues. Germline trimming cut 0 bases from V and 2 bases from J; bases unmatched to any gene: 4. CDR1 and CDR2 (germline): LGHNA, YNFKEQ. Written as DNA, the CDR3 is TGTGCCAGCAGCCAAGATCCGGGACTAGCGGGAGCCACAGATACGCAGTATTTT. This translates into CASSQDPGLAGATDTQYF.

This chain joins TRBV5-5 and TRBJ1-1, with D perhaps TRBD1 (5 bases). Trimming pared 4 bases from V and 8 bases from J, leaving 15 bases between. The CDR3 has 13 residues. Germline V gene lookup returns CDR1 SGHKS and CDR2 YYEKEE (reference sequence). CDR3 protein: CASSPRTPVEAFF. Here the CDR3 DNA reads TGTGCCAGCAGCCCGCGGACACCGGTCGAAGCTTTCTTT.

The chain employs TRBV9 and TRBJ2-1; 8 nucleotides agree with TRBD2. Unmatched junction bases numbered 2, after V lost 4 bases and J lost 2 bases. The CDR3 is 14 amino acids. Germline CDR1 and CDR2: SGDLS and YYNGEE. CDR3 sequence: CASSIAGTYNEQFF. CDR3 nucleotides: TGTGCCAGCAGCATAGCGGGAACCTACAATGAGCAGTTCTTC.

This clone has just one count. CDR3 nucleotides: TGTGCCAGCAGCGGCGGGACTAGCGGGAACCAGGGGTATTTT. The encoded protein is CASSGGTSGNQGYF. This chain links TRBV7-2 with TRBJ2-3; 13 positions agree with TRBD2. The CDR3 runs to 14 residues. Losses at the gene ends were 5 bases for V and 14 bases for J; bases not matched to a gene: 10. Per the germline V gene, CDR1 is SGHTA and CDR2 is FQGNSA.

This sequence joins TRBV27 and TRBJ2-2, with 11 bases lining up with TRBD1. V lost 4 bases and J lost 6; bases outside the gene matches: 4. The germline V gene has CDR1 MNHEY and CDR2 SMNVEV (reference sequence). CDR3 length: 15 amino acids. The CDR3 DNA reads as TGTGCCAGCAGTTCCCGGGGACAGGGGGCCGGGGAGCTGTTTTTT. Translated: CASSSRGQGAGELFF.

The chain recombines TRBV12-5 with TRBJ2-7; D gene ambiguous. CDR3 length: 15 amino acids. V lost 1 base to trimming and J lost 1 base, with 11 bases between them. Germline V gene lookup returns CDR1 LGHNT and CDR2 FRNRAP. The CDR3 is CASGLGAGLSYEQYF. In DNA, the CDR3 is TGTGCTAGTGGTTTGGGGGCAGGCCTTTCCTACGAGCAGTACTTC.

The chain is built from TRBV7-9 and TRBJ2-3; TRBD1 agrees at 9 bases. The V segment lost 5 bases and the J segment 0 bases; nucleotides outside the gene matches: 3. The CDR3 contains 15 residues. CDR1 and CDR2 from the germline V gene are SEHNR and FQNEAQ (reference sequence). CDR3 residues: CASSQGQGSTDTQYF. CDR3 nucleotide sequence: TGTGCCAGCAGCCAGGGACAGGGAAGCACAGATACGCAGTATTTT.